This T cell receptor (beta chain) comes out of a study of CD8+ T cells in alopecia areata. Study findings and constraints: Treatment with tofacitinib significantly lowered scalp clonality and reduced expanded CD8+ clones among the top 100. Patients showed less clear TCR sequence sharing than mice, possibly partly because of HLA diversity.

RNA, once extracted, was reverse transcribed into cDNA for use as the sequencing template. TCRdb's copy holds only in-frame clones and misses some; the assay was immunoSEQ multiplex PCR. Here the sample spans some 95,000 clones, roughly 45% being singletons. As for treatment: oral pan-JAK inhibitor, 5-10 mg twice daily. Concerning this clone: Antigen: not known.

The sequence was obtained from a human donor with alopecia areata. The sequencing here drew on CD8+ T cells sorted from blood, taken at week 24, from a patient treated with tofacitinib.

The CDR3 here is CASSGPGTSNEQFF. CDR3 nucleotides: TGTGCCAGCAGTGGCCCCGGGACTTCCAATGAGCAGTTCTTC. The chain recombines TRBV25-1 with TRBJ2-1, with a possible D match to TRBD2 (6 bases). Trimming stripped 4 bases from V and 6 bases from J, with 13 bases between. The CDR3 sequence is 14 residues long. Germline V gene sequence: CDR1 MGHDK, CDR2 SYGVNS.